This section outlines one TCR beta chain sequence together with its context. Its antigen remains unidentified. These data originate in a study of PD-L1 blockade in urothelial cancer. Across the study: At some point between 2014 and 2016 therapy began: atezolizumab 1,200 mg intravenously every 3 weeks. Per blood sample, T cells had a median of around 140,000.

Overall study findings and caveats: Prediction of better survival came from below-median pretreatment blood TCR clonality.

Time point in this sample: peripheral blood 6 weeks after treatment start. CDR3 size: 12 residues. Trimming took off 7 bases at V and 0 bases at J, with 5 bases between the two ends. Germline V gene sequence: CDR1 SGDLS, CDR2 YYNGEE. Sequencing was performed with immunoSEQ multiplex PCR; in TCRdb, only in-frame clones are kept and a portion is missing. The profile shows tens of thousands of clones, almost 90% of them singletons. Sequenced material: PBMCs, taken around atezolizumab (anti-PD-L1) treatment. The chain recombines TRBV9 with TRBJ1-3; D gene unclear. This clonotype originated in a man in his 60s with urothelial cancer. The DNA of the CDR3 is TGTGCCAGCGCAGGCTCTGGAAACACCATATATTTT. Its translation: CASAGSGNTIYF.